Each of the 32 T cell receptor beta chains below was sequenced from the same sample in a study of Graves' ophthalmopathy and Graves' hyperthyroidism. Amplifying from RNA transcripts, the study obtained TCR beta CDR3 regions. HTBI primers were used in a first-round RT-PCR, which preceded a second-round multiplex PCR. Via MiXCR, TCRdb re-called the multiplex PCR reads, giving one row per CDR3 protein. Among about 500,000 distinct CDR3 sequences listed, 35% to 45% were seen once. The source material was peripheral blood or thyroid tissue (not recorded which). All receptors derive from an adult man with Graves' hyperthyroidism.

This clonotype has at least ten counts. V gene TRBV4-2 combines with J gene TRBJ1-6; D gene ambiguous. CDR1 is LGHNA, CDR2 YNFKEQ, per germline. Trimming took off 1 base at V and 11 bases at J, with 6 bases between the two ends. This CDR3 is built from 12 residues. CDR3 protein: CASSQGEPPLHF. CDR3 DNA sequence: TGTGCCAGCAGCCAAGGGGAACCACCCCTCCACTTT.

With regard to this clonotype: A much bigger clone sits one base away, suggesting this may be a read error. The chain uses TRBV7-2 and TRBJ1-1; D may be TRBD1 (5 bases). CDR1 SGHTA and CDR2 FQGNSA come from the germline V gene. The CDR3 runs to 14 residues. The CDR3 coding sequence is TGTGCCAGCAGCTTATTAGGGGTAGGCACTGAAGCTTCCTTT. Its translation is CASSLLGVGTEASF.

The rearrangement links TRBV6-5 to TRBJ2-5; D is possibly TRBD1 or TRBD2 (5 bases each). V shed 2 bases and J shed 1 base, with 14 bases lying between them. The germline CDR1 and CDR2 sequences are MNHEY and SVGAGI. The CDR3 is 16 amino acids. This CDR3 is CASSYLVGGPQETQYF. The CDR3 nucleotides are TGTGCCAGCAGTTACCTCGTTGGGGGTCCCCAAGAGACCCAGTACTTC.

Of note for this clonotype: With a much larger clone just one base away, this may be a read error. The genes are TRBV5-1 and TRBJ2-5; 9 bases map to TRBD1. V gave up 0 bases and J gave up 6 bases; unmatched junction bases: 3. The CDR3 spans 14 residues. Germline V lookup: CDR1 SGHRS, CDR2 YFSETQ. In DNA, the CDR3 is TGCGCCAGCAGCTTGGCGACAGGGGGACAGACCCAGTACTTC. This encodes CASSLATGGQTQYF. The variable domain in full, completed from reference TRBV5-1 and TRBJ2-5, reads KAGVTQTPRYLIKTRGQQVTLSCSPISGHRSVSWYQQTPGQGLQFLFEYFSETQRNKGNFPGRFSGRQFSNSRSEMNVSTLELGDSALYLCASSLATGGQTQYFGPGTRLLVL.

The chain couples TRBV7-9 to TRBJ1-1; TRBD1 agrees at 8 bases. Germline CDR1 SEHNR, CDR2 FQNEAQ (reference sequence). V lost 4 bases to trimming and J lost 3 bases; unmatched junction nucleotides: 7. CDR3 length equals 15 residues. CDR3 region: CASSSGQGRDTEAFF. Here the CDR3 DNA reads TGTGCCAGCAGCTCAGGACAGGGAAGGGACACTGAAGCTTTCTTT. Full variable domain (remainder filled in from reference TRBV7-9 and TRBJ1-1): DTGVSQNPRHKITKRGQNVTFRCDPISEHNRLYWYRQTLGQGPEFLTYFQNEAQLEKSRLLSDRFSAERPKGSFSTLEIQRTEQGDSAMYLCASSSGQGRDTEAFFGQGTRLTVV.

The chain is built from TRBV7-9 and TRBJ1-4; D not certain. The CDR3 covers 13 residues. Deletions cut 3 bases from V and 8 bases from J, with 10 bases between. Germline CDR1 and CDR2: SEHNR and FQNEAQ (reference sequence). This chain's CDR3 is CASSFPSGEKLFF. CDR3 in DNA: TGTGCCAGCAGCTTTCCCTCGGGGGAAAAACTGTTTTTT.

This clonotype was counted only a few times. The rearrangement joins TRBV7-6 to TRBJ2-5, with 11 bases lining up with TRBD2. V lost 8 bases, J lost 7 bases, and 12 bases stayed unmatched. This CDR3 has 15 amino acids. Germline V gives CDR1 SGHVS, CDR2 FNYEAQ. CDR3 coding DNA: TGTGCCAGCTCAAAGACGGGACTAGCGGCGGGGACCCAGTACTTC. Protein: CASSKTGLAAGTQYF.

This CDR3 reads CASSSGTEETQYF. DNA for the CDR3: TGCGCCAGCAGCTCCGGGACAGAAGAGACCCAGTACTTC. The chain couples TRBV5-1 to TRBJ2-5, with TRBD1 identical over 7 bases. The V and J ends lost 3 bases and 3 bases, in that order; junction bases with no gene match: 2. This CDR3 comprises 13 residues. Germline CDR1 and CDR2: SGHRS and YFSETQ.

The sample holds many counts of this clonotype. The rearrangement uses TRBV9 and TRBJ1-2, with TRBD1 matching over 9 bases. V was clipped by 0 bases and J by 2 bases; unmatched bases: 5. Germline lookup yields CDR1 SGDLS and CDR2 YYNGEE. CDR3 size: 16 residues. The DNA of the CDR3 is TGTGCCAGCAGCGTAGACCGGGACAGGGCAAACTATGGCTACACCTTC. Translating it yields CASSVDRDRANYGYTF.

This chain joins TRBV24-1 and TRBJ2-6, with unresolved D. V lost 4 bases and J 4 bases, leaving 4 bases between the germline ends. The CDR3 totals 13 residues. Germline loops: CDR1 KGHDR, CDR2 SFDVKD. The CDR3 region has the DNA TGTGCCACCAGTGACCCCGGGGCCAACGTCCTGACTTTC. It codes for CATSDPGANVLTF.

This clonotype showed up many times. The genes are TRBV24-1 and TRBJ2-2; no definite D call. Germline CDR1 KGHDR, CDR2 SFDVKD. There are 15 residues in the CDR3. V gave up 3 bases and J gave up 8 bases, with 15 bases separating them. CDR3 protein: CATSDPPDSSGELFF. The CDR3 DNA reads as TGTGCCACCAGTGATCCCCCTGACTCGAGTGGGGAGCTGTTTTTT.

This clonotype came up many times. This chain uses TRBV7-6 with TRBJ2-5; D may be TRBD1 (5 bases). In germline, CDR1 is SGHVS, CDR2 FNYEAQ. Trimming took 2 bases from V and 2 from J, leaving 12 bases between them. CDR3 length: 15 residues. This CDR3 is CASSLTSRQQETQYF. CDR3 coding DNA: TGTGCCAGCAGCTTAACAAGTAGACAGCAAGAGACCCAGTACTTC.

There are many counts of this clonotype. The gene calls are TRBV2 and TRBJ1-2, with D perhaps matching TRBD1 (5 bases). This CDR3 spans 13 amino acids. CDR1 is SNHLY, CDR2 FYNNEI, per germline. Trimming removed 1 base from V and 7 bases from J, with 10 bases in between. The CDR3 DNA sequence: TGTGCCAGCAGTGAAGAGGGGACTCGTGGCTACACCTTC. Translation: CASSEEGTRGYTF. Combining the CDR3 with reference TRBV2 and TRBJ1-2 gives the whole variable domain EPEVTQTPSHQVTQMGQEVILRCVPISNHLYFYWYRQILGQKVEFLVSFYNNEISEKSEIFDDQFSVERPDGSNFTLKIRSTKLEDSAMYFCASSEEGTRGYTFGSGTRLTVV.

In its sample, this clonotype was seen a few times. The chain employs TRBV3-1 and TRBJ1-2; D gene ambiguous. The CDR3 is 12 amino acids. The V end lost 4 bases, the J end lost 5 bases, and 8 bases lay between the germline ends. Germline CDR1 and CDR2: LGHDT and YNNKEL (reference sequence). DNA of the CDR3: TGTGCCAGCAGCCTTCGGATGTATGGCTACACCTTC. Amino acid sequence: CASSLRMYGYTF. The entire variable domain, with the rest obtained from reference TRBV3-1 and TRBJ1-2, is as follows: DTAVSQTPKYLVTQMGNDKSIKCEQNLGHDTMYWYKQDSKKFLKIMFSYNNKELIINETVPNRFSPKSPDKAHLNLHINSLELGDSAVYFCASSLRMYGYTFGSGTRLTVV.

The chain employs TRBV12-5 and TRBJ2-7, with D hard to call. Between the trimmed V and J ends, which lost 1 base and 1 base, there was a span of 8 bases. The CDR3 runs to 14 residues. From germline, CDR1 is LGHNT and CDR2 FRNRAP. This chain's CDR3 is CASGLDDFSYEQYF. In DNA form, the CDR3 reads TGTGCTAGTGGTTTGGATGACTTTTCCTACGAGCAGTACTTC.

The chain joins TRBV7-9 to TRBJ1-1, with D possibly matching TRBD1 (6 bases). The CDR3 is 16 residues long. V was shortened by 5 bases and J by 5 bases, with 21 bases between the two germline ends. CDR1 and CDR2 from the germline V gene are SEHNR and FQNEAQ (reference sequence). DNA for the CDR3: TGTGCCAGCAGCCAAGCTGGGGGCGTACTCGGAACTGAAGCTTTCTTT. It specifies CASSQAGGVLGTEAFF.

V gene TRBV5-1 combines with J gene TRBJ2-1; unclear D gene. Trimming cost V 6 bases and J 5 bases, with 15 bases left between them. The germline V gene encodes CDR1 SGHRS and CDR2 YFSETQ. The CDR3 consists of 14 residues. This CDR3 is CASKVSSTNNEQFF. The CDR3, as DNA: TGCGCCAGCAAGGTCAGCAGCACCAACAATGAGCAGTTCTTC.

This clonotype occurred many times. This rearrangement joins TRBV14 to TRBJ2-7; 7 bases agree with TRBD1. V shed 4 bases, J shed 3 bases, and the junction held 12 bases outside the gene matches. The CDR3 covers 16 residues. The V gene's germline CDR1 is SGHDN and CDR2 FVKESK. The DNA of the CDR3 is TGTGCCAGCAGCCCCTTAACCGGGACAGTAGACTACGAGCAGTACTTC. Residues: CASSPLTGTVDYEQYF.

This clonotype was seen many times. The chain is built from TRBV7-6 and TRBJ2-2; 12 bases match TRBD2. CDR1 SGHVS and CDR2 FNYEAQ come from the germline V gene. The CDR3 runs 20 residues. V lost 5 bases and J lost 0; bases outside the gene matches: 13. The CDR3: CASSLRPLLAGGSNTGELFF. CDR3 nucleotide sequence: TGTGCCAGCAGCCTCCGTCCCCTACTAGCGGGAGGTTCGAACACCGGGGAGCTGTTTTTT.

This clonotype turned up a few times. The rearrangement uses TRBV20-1 and TRBJ2-7, with 10 bases that match TRBD2. Germline CDR1 is DFQATT and CDR2 is SNEGSKA (reference sequence). Losses at the gene ends were 4 bases for V and 0 bases for J; bases not matched to a gene: 12. The CDR3 is 17 amino acids. CDR3 residues: CSATEFGSGRLSYEQYF. CDR3 bases: TGCAGTGCTACAGAATTCGGTAGCGGGAGGCTCTCCTACGAGCAGTACTTC.

Points on this clonotype: A much bigger clone sits one base away, suggesting this may be a read error. This chain joins TRBV10-2 and TRBJ2-7; D is uncertain. The CDR3 loop spans 13 amino acids. Germline lookup yields CDR1 WSHSY and CDR2 SAAADI. CDR3 residues: CASSLRPTYEQHF. Here the CDR3 DNA reads TGTGCCAGCAGTTTACGCCCAACCTACGAGCAGCACTTC.

This clonotype has a single count. A clone one base away is much larger, so this may be a read error. The V and J genes are TRBV7-2 and TRBJ1-1; a weak D match, TRBD1 (6 bases). The CDR3 runs to 16 residues. Trimming stripped 6 bases from V and 4 bases from J, with 21 bases between. CDR1 and CDR2 (germline): SGHTA, FQGNSA. CDR3 bases: TGTACCAGCAGTTTGGACAGAGGTAGAGTTATCACTGAAGCTTTCTTT. It codes for CTSSLDRGRVITEAFF.

The rearrangement joins TRBV28 to TRBJ2-7; D possibly corresponds to TRBD2 (5 bases). This CDR3 region has 15 residues. The ends were cut back, 5 bases at V and 2 bases at J, with 16 bases in the middle. Germline lookup yields CDR1 MDHEN and CDR2 SYDVKM. The CDR3 spells CASSPRIGGAYEQYF. The CDR3 bases are TGTGCCAGCAGTCCTCGAATTGGAGGCGCCTACGAGCAGTACTTC.

V usage is TRBV20-1 and J usage is TRBJ2-3, with 10 bases that match TRBD2. Per the germline V gene, CDR1 is DFQATT and CDR2 is SNEGSKA (reference sequence). The CDR3 runs 14 residues. V lost 4 bases and J lost 3; bases outside the gene matches: 4. The CDR3 spells CSANLLAGTDTQYF. CDR3 DNA sequence: TGCAGTGCTAACCTACTAGCGGGAACAGATACGCAGTATTTT.

The rearrangement uses TRBV11-1 and TRBJ2-1; D uncertain. Germline-derived CDR1 and CDR2 are SGHAT and FQDESV (reference sequence). There are 15 residues in the CDR3. V gave up 2 bases and J gave up 0 bases, with 8 bases separating them. CDR3 nucleotides: TGTGCCAGCAGCTTAAGCGACGGCTCCTACAATGAGCAGTTCTTC. Translating it yields CASSLSDGSYNEQFF.

This clonotype was seen many times. This sequence joins TRBV20-1 and TRBJ2-5; D possibly corresponds to TRBD2 (6 bases). Germline loops: CDR1 DFQATT, CDR2 SNEGSKA (reference sequence). V was trimmed by 6 bases and J by 5 bases, leaving 16 bases between them. The CDR3 runs to 13 residues. CDR3 in amino acids: CSAPPEGEETQYF. As DNA, the CDR3 is TGCAGTGCCCCTCCGGAGGGAGAGGAGACCCAGTACTTC.

On this clonotype: A much larger clonotype is one base distant, so this may be a read error. The V and J genes are TRBV10-3 and TRBJ1-2; 7 nucleotides line up with TRBD1. Germline V CDR1 and CDR2: ENHRY, SYGVKD. The CDR3 length is 14 residues. With 6 bases clipped from V and 1 base from J, the junction kept 5 bases outside the gene matches. CDR3 residues: CAIRPGQYNYGYTF. CDR3 nucleotides: TGTGCCATCAGACCGGGACAGTATAACTATGGCTACACCTTC.

The chain uses TRBV2 and TRBJ1-5; D is possibly TRBD1 (6 bases). This CDR3 spans 13 amino acids. V was shortened by 10 bases and J by 1 base, with 11 bases between the two germline ends. CDR1 and CDR2 from the germline V gene are SNHLY and FYNNEI. The CDR3, as DNA: TGTGCCATACTGGGGGCGAGCAATCAGCCCCAGCATTTT. Its translation: CAILGASNQPQHF.

This clonotype has a count of ten or more. The V gene is TRBV24-1, the J gene TRBJ2-5, with 7 bases matching TRBD2. V shed 3 bases and J 5 bases; nucleotides not matched to a gene: 11. Germline values: CDR1 KGHDR, CDR2 SFDVKD. This CDR3 is 16 amino acids long. CDR3 DNA sequence: TGTGCCACCAGTGATGCCGGACCGGACGGGGGGGAGACCCAGTACTTC. It encodes CATSDAGPDGGETQYF.

The rearrangement uses TRBV7-2 and TRBJ1-1, with D hard to call. The V and J ends lost 1 base and 0 bases respectively, with 9 bases between them. The CDR3 contains 15 residues. Germline assignment: CDR1 SGHTA and CDR2 FQGNSA. CDR3 nucleotide sequence: TGTGCCAGCAGCTTAGGCGTCGCCATGAACACTGAAGCTTTCTTT. It yields the protein CASSLGVAMNTEAFF.

The V call is TRBV24-1, the J call TRBJ2-7; 7 nucleotides agree with TRBD2. Judging by the DNA end, TRBJ2-1 fits better; the J call may be wrong. Germline values: CDR1 KGHDR, CDR2 SFDVKD. The CDR3 has 19 residues. The CDR3 sequence is CATSDLPGTGRSSYNEQFF. Here the CDR3 DNA reads TGTGCCACCAGTGACCTGCCCGGCACCGGGAGGAGCTCCTACAATGAGCAGTTCTTC.

This clonotype was found many times. This chain connects TRBV6-5 to TRBJ2-2; D is perhaps TRBD1 (7 bases). The V gene's germline CDR1 is MNHEY and CDR2 SVGAGI. The CDR3 contains 15 residues. The ends were cut back, 10 bases at V and 4 bases at J, with 19 bases in the middle. The CDR3 here is CATSGQGGSTGELFF. The DNA for the CDR3 is TGTGCCACCAGCGGGCAGGGGGGCTCCACCGGGGAGCTGTTTTTT.